A selection of T cell receptor beta chains follows, all from one sample in a study of blood T cell repertoires in COVID-19. Libraries were prepared by immunoSEQ multiplex PCR; TCRdb keeps only in-frame clonotypes and omits some of them. The table records around 300,000 clones, roughly 89% of them present only once. The sequenced material came from peripheral blood. The receptors were gathered from a woman in her forties with COVID-19, enrolled during active disease. The CDR3 runs from the conserved cysteine through the conserved F or W. A D gene is named only where the DNA matches it firmly. For some rows the clone size is stated as once, few or many, or as a class when expanded; others skip it.

j_call	v_call	d_call	clone_size	cdr3_nt	cdr3_aa
TRBJ1-3	TRBV9	-	once	TGTGCCAGCAGCGTAACGGGTAATTCTGGAAACACCATATATTTT	CASSVTGNSGNTIYF
TRBJ1-2	TRBV5-5	-	-	TGTGCCAGCACCTTGACCCCGGAGGGCTACACCTTC	CASTLTPEGYTF
TRBJ1-1	TRBV10-3	-	-	TGTGCCATCAGTGAGTCGCGGGAGATGAACACTGAAGCTTTCTTT	CAISESREMNTEAFF
TRBJ1-1	TRBV11-2	-	-	TGTGCCAGCAGCCTAGAGTCAGGGTACACTGAAGCTTTCTTT	CASSLESGYTEAFF
TRBJ2-2	TRBV2	-	few	TGTGCCAGCAGGCGGGACGGGGCGAACACCGGGGAGCTGTTTTTT	CASRRDGANTGELFF
TRBJ1-1	TRBV27	-	few	TGTGCCAGCGGAAGGGGTACCACTGAAGCTTTCTTT	CASGRGTTEAFF
TRBJ1-5	TRBV2	-	few	TGTGCCAGCAGTGAAAAGACAACCCGCAATCAGCCCCAGCATTTT	CASSEKTTRNQPQHF
TRBJ2-5	TRBV5-1	-	-	TGCGCCAGCAGCTTGTGGTCAGGGGACCCCCCAGAGACCCAGTACTTC	CASSLWSGDPPETQYF
TRBJ2-4	TRBV19	TRBD1	-	TGTGCCAGTAGTGGGACAGGGTCAGGTGGAATTCAGTACTTC	CASSGTGSGGIQYF
TRBJ1-1	TRBV5-1	-	-	TGCGCCAGCAGCTTGGACGGTTCAATGAACACTGAAGCTTTCTTT	CASSLDGSMNTEAFF
TRBJ2-3	TRBV11-2	TRBD2	-	TGTGCCAGCAGCACCGGGACTAGAATGTCAGATACGCAGTATTTT	CASSTGTRMSDTQYF
TRBJ1-1	TRBV28	-	-	TGTGCCAGCAGCAGAGGGGGAGGGACTGAAGCTTTCTTT	CASSRGGGTEAFF
TRBJ1-4	TRBV4-1	-	once	TGCGCCAGCAGCCAAGACGGGGAGGAAAAACTGTTTTTT	CASSQDGEEKLFF
TRBJ2-7	TRBV7-9	TRBD1	few	TGTGCCAGCACCCGGGGACAGGGGGAATTCCACGAGCAGTACTTC	CASTRGQGEFHEQYF
TRBJ1-3	TRBV6-5	-	few	TGTGCCAGCAACGACCCTGAGGGTGGAAACACCATATATTTT	CASNDPEGGNTIYF
TRBJ2-3	TRBV18	-	-	TGTGCCAGCTCACCGAGGCCACAAGATACGCAGTATTTT	CASSPRPQDTQYF
TRBJ2-5	TRBV12-3/TRBV12-4	-	-	TGTGCCAGCAGTTTACGGGAAGGAGAGACCCAGTACTTC	CASSLREGETQYF